These 11 T cell receptor beta chains were sequenced from one sample in a study of PD-1 blockade in classical Hodgkin lymphoma. Exposure to brentuximab vedotin varied, and each patient had relapsed following autologous stem cell transplantation. Investigators isolated CD4+ T cells from thawed PBMCs through magnetic negative selection. Produced via immunoSEQ multiplex PCR; TCRdb's table is partial and in-frame only. The profile shows tens of thousands of clones, approximately 83% of them singletons. Specimen: CD4+ T cells from blood, collected at baseline. The receptors shown here come from a human donor with classical Hodgkin lymphoma.

The gene calls are TRBV9 and TRBJ1-2; D may be TRBD1 (5 bases). Germline V lookup: CDR1 SGDLS, CDR2 YYNGEE. The V end was cut by 1 base, the J end by 7 bases, with 14 bases between. This CDR3 is built from 14 residues. CDR3 nucleotide sequence: TGTGCCAGCAGCGTACTGGAGGGGCTAGCTGGCTACACCTTC. It translates to CASSVLEGLAGYTF.

The count of this clone is one. The chain links TRBV6-5 to TRBJ1-2; tentatively, D is TRBD1 (5 bases). CDR1 is MNHEY and CDR2 is SVGAGI in the germline V gene. The V end lost 4 bases, the J end lost 8 bases, and 14 bases lay between the germline ends. The CDR3 runs 13 residues. The CDR3 region is CASSFPDGGGYTF. DNA of the CDR3: TGTGCCAGCAGTTTCCCCGACGGGGGAGGCTACACCTTC.

CDR3 sequence: CASSSESRSSYNEQFF. CDR3 bases: TGCGCCAGCAGCTCAGAAAGCAGGAGCTCCTACAATGAGCAGTTCTTC. The chain uses TRBV5-1 and TRBJ2-1; the D is unclear. V lost 3 bases to trimming and J lost 0 bases, with 13 bases between them. CDR1 and CDR2 from the germline V gene are SGHRS and YFSETQ. The CDR3 runs 16 residues.

The chain combines TRBV19 with TRBJ1-5, with D possibly being TRBD1 (5 bases). There are 18 residues in the CDR3. The V end lost 3 bases, the J end lost 8 bases, and 26 bases lay between the germline ends. Germline V gene data show CDR1 as LNHDA and CDR2 as SQIVND (reference sequence). CDR3 residues: CASSILRQRVRQGEPQHF. In DNA, the CDR3 is TGTGCCAGTAGTATCCTAAGGCAGCGAGTAAGACAAGGGGAGCCCCAGCATTTT.

The V and J genes are TRBV11-2 and TRBJ1-1; tentatively, D is TRBD1 (5 bases). Trimming cost V 5 bases and J 8 bases, with 21 bases left between them. Germline CDR1 is SGHAT and CDR2 is FQNNGV. The CDR3 has 15 amino acids. DNA for the CDR3: TGTGCCAGCAGCGTCCCCTTGACAGTAAGGGAGGAAGCTTTCTTT. Protein: CASSVPLTVREEAFF.

The rearrangement joins TRBV7-8 to TRBJ2-1; the D gene could be TRBD1 or TRBD2 (5 bases each). V shed 4 bases and J shed 7 bases, with 11 bases lying between them. Germline CDR1 SGHVS, CDR2 FQNEAQ. The CDR3 covers 13 residues. The CDR3 DNA follows: TGTGCCAGCAGCTACGGGACCTGGAATGAGCAGTTCTTC. Protein product: CASSYGTWNEQFF.

The chain recombines TRBV30 with TRBJ2-1; a possible D gene is TRBD2 (5 bases). Germline CDR1 and CDR2: GTSNPN and SVGIG (reference sequence). V was pared by 7 bases and J by 2 bases, with 12 bases between. The CDR3 runs to 13 residues. The CDR3 nucleotides read TGTGCCTTCGGACTCCAAGCCTACAATGAGCAGTTCTTC. Translated, it gives CAFGLQAYNEQFF.

V usage is TRBV18 and J usage is TRBJ1-4; D may be TRBD1 (6 bases). Germline lookup yields CDR1 KGHSH and CDR2 LQKENI. The CDR3 has 18 residues. With 3 bases removed from V and 1 base from J, the gap between germline ends came to 18 bases. CDR3 protein: CASSPRNPRGGTNEKLFF. In DNA form, the CDR3 reads TGTGCCAGCTCACCCCGAAATCCCAGGGGAGGAACTAATGAAAAACTGTTTTTT.

This sequence joins TRBV7-2 and TRBJ2-3; D tentatively reads TRBD1 or TRBD2 (5 bases each). V was pared by 7 bases and J by 8 bases, with 16 bases between. Germline CDR1 SGHTA, CDR2 FQGNSA. CDR3 size: 13 residues. CDR3 nucleotides: TGTGCCAGCACCACCGGGACCCTCGGTACGCAGTATTTT. It yields the protein CASTTGTLGTQYF.

The CDR3 protein is CASSQDPSGSQQYF. In nucleotides, the CDR3 is TGCGCCAGCAGCCAAGATCCTAGCGGGAGCCAGCAGTACTTC. This chain uses TRBV4-1 with TRBJ2-7; 10 nucleotides align to TRBD2. V dropped 0 bases and J dropped 8; count of bases not matched to a gene: 4. Germline CDR1 MGHRA, CDR2 YSYEKL. The CDR3 length is 14 residues.

The chain combines TRBV30 with TRBJ1-2; D is uncertain. Per germline, CDR1 GTSNPN and CDR2 SVGIG (reference sequence). Trimming removed 5 bases from V and 4 bases from J, with 11 bases in between. The CDR3 has 12 amino acids. The CDR3 spells CAWVLGAYGYTF. The CDR3 DNA reads as TGTGCCTGGGTCTTGGGAGCCTATGGCTACACCTTC.